This T cell receptor beta chain was sequenced for a study of CD8+CD57+ T cells in acquired aplastic anemia. Study at large: Roughly 3 ug was the average amount of DNA from sorted CD4+ and CD8+ cells.

Patients picked for sequencing had shown CD8+CD57+ cell expansion detected by flow cytometry. Profiles of TCR beta VDJ and CDR3 were generated from a genomic DNA template. Via MiXCR, TCRdb re-called the reads, giving one row per CDR3 protein. The table shows around 430,000 distinct CDR3 sequences, with around 33% occurring only once. Looked up from germline, CDR1 is ENHRY and CDR2 is SYGVKD. This CDR3 contains 10 residues. This clonotype was seen a handful of times. The sample consisted of sorted CD4+, CD8+, or CD8+CD57+ T cells (not recorded which) from PBMCs. The TCR sequence derives from a human donor with aplastic anemia. V and J are TRBV10-3 and TRBJ2-3; the D is unclear. CDR3 sequence: CGGSTDTQYF. In DNA form, the CDR3 reads TGTGGCGGCAGCACAGATACGCAGTATTTT.